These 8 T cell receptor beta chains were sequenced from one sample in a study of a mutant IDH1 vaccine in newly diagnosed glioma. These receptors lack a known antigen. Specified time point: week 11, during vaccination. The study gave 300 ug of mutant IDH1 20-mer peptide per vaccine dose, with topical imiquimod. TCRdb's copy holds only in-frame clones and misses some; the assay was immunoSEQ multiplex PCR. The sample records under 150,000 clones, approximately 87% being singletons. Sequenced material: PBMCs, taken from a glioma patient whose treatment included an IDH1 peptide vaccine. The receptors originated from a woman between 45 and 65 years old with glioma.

The chain's CDR3 is CASSPRTAVSYEQYF. CDR3 DNA: TGTGCCAGCAGCCCCCGCACGGCAGTCTCCTACGAGCAGTACTTC. The chain recombines TRBV7-8 with TRBJ2-7, with D unclear. Germline V gene data show CDR1 as SGHVS and CDR2 as FQNEAQ. The CDR3 runs to 15 residues. Trimming took off 5 bases at V and 0 bases at J, with 14 bases between the two ends.

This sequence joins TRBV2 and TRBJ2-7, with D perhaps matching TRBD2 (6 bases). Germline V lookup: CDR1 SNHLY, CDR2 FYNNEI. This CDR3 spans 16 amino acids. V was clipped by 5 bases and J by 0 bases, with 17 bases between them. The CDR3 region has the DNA TGTGCCAGCAGTTCCCCGGGACTGGGAAGCTCCTACGAGCAGTACTTC. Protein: CASSSPGLGSSYEQYF.

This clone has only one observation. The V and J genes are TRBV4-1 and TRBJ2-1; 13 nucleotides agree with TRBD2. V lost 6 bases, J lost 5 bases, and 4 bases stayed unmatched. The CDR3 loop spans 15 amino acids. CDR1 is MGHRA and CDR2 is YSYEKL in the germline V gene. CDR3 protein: CASRKGLAGDNEQFF. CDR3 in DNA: TGCGCCAGCAGAAAAGGACTAGCGGGAGACAATGAGCAGTTCTTC.

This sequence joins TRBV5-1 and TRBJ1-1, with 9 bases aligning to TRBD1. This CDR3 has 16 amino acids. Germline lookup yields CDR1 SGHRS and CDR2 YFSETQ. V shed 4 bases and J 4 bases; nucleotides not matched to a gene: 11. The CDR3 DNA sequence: TGCGCCAGCAGCCCTCGTCCCGGGACAGGGATCACTGAAGCTTTCTTT. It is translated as CASSPRPGTGITEAFF. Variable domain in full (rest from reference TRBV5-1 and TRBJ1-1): KAGVTQTPRYLIKTRGQQVTLSCSPISGHRSVSWYQQTPGQGLQFLFEYFSETQRNKGNFPGRFSGRQFSNSRSEMNVSTLELGDSALYLCASSPRPGTGITEAFFGQGTRLTVV.

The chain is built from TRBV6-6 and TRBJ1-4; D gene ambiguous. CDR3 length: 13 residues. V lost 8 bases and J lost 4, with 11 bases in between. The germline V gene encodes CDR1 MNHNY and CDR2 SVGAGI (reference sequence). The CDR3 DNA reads TGTGCCAGCGGGTACAGAAGTAATGAAAAACTGTTTTTT. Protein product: CASGYRSNEKLFF.

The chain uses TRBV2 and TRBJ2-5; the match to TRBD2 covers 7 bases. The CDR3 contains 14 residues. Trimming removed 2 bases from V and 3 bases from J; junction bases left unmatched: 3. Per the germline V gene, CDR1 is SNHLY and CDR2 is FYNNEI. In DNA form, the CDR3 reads TGTGCCAGCAGTGAAATCCTAGCGGAAGAGACCCAGTACTTC. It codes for CASSEILAEETQYF. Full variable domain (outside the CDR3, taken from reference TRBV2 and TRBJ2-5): EPEVTQTPSHQVTQMGQEVILRCVPISNHLYFYWYRQILGQKVEFLVSFYNNEISEKSEIFDDQFSVERPDGSNFTLKIRSTKLEDSAMYFCASSEILAEETQYFGPGTRLLVL.

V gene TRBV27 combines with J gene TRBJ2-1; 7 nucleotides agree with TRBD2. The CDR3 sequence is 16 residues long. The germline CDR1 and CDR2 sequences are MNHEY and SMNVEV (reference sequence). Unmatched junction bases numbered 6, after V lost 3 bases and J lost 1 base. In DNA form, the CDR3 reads TGTGCCAGCAGTTTGGGGGGAGGGCCGTCCTACAATGAGCAGTTCTTC. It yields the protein CASSLGGGPSYNEQFF.

The CDR3 loop is CASSGGGRGYNEQFF. DNA of the CDR3: TGTGCCAGCAGCGGAGGCGGGAGGGGCTACAATGAGCAGTTCTTC. V is TRBV9 and J is TRBJ2-1, with 9 nucleotides matching TRBD2. V shed 3 bases and J 3 bases; nucleotides not matched to a gene: 4. Germline assignment: CDR1 SGDLS and CDR2 YYNGEE. CDR3 length: 15 amino acids.